The rows below give T cell receptor beta chains drawn from one sample of a study of blood T cell repertoires in COVID-19. Clones were sequenced by immunoSEQ multiplex PCR, and TCRdb holds only the in-frame ones, with some missing. The repertoire holds approximately 260,000 clones, with about 86% as singletons. Sequencing input: PBMCs or T cells enriched from blood (not recorded which). The source of these receptors is a middle-aged woman with acute COVID-19. CDR3s include the opening cysteine and the closing phenylalanine or tryptophan. A D gene is named only where the DNA matches it firmly. The size entry is marked missing in some rows and otherwise reads once, few, many or a size class.

j_gene: TRBJ2-7; v_gene: TRBV15; d_gene: TRBD2; abundance: once; CDR3aa: CATSREGTSGAYEQYF; CDR3nt: TGTGCCACCAGCAGAGAGGGGACTAGCGGAGCCTACGAGCAGTACTTC
j_gene: TRBJ2-7; v_gene: TRBV2; d_gene: -; abundance: -; CDR3aa: CASSSDLVREQYF; CDR3nt: TGTGCCAGCAGTAGCGACTTGGTGCGCGAGCAGTACTTC
j_gene: TRBJ2-3; v_gene: TRBV12-3/TRBV12-4; d_gene: -; abundance: -; CDR3aa: CASSLSGDTQYF; CDR3nt: TGTGCCAGCAGTTTGTCGGGGGATACGCAGTATTTT
j_gene: TRBJ2-1; v_gene: TRBV11-2; d_gene: TRBD2; abundance: -; CDR3aa: CASTYSGTSYNEQFF; CDR3nt: TGTGCCAGCACCTATAGCGGGACCTCCTACAATGAGCAGTTCTTC
j_gene: TRBJ2-4; v_gene: TRBV13; d_gene: TRBD1; abundance: -; CDR3aa: CASSFTGGAKNIQYF; CDR3nt: TGTGCCAGCAGCTTTACAGGGGGAGCCAAAAACATTCAGTACTTC
j_gene: TRBJ2-3; v_gene: TRBV4-2; d_gene: -; abundance: few; CDR3aa: CASSPRTLDTQYF; CDR3nt: TGTGCCAGCAGCCCGAGGACTCTAGATACGCAGTATTTT
j_gene: TRBJ2-7; v_gene: TRBV7-8; d_gene: TRBD1; abundance: -; CDR3aa: CASRLRTGVYEQYF; CDR3nt: TGTGCCAGCAGGCTGCGGACAGGGGTGTACGAGCAGTACTTC
j_gene: TRBJ2-7; v_gene: TRBV7-2; d_gene: -; abundance: -; CDR3aa: CASSPQVSSYEQYF; CDR3nt: TGTGCCAGCAGCCCCCAGGTGAGCTCCTACGAGCAGTACTTC
j_gene: TRBJ2-5; v_gene: TRBV10-2; d_gene: TRBD2; abundance: once; CDR3aa: CASSESSGRQETQYF; CDR3nt: TGCGCCAGCAGTGAGTCTAGCGGGAGGCAAGAGACCCAGTACTTC
j_gene: TRBJ1-3; v_gene: TRBV9; d_gene: TRBD1; abundance: once; CDR3aa: CASSVFPAGTERNTIYF; CDR3nt: TGTGCCAGCAGCGTCTTTCCCGCCGGGACAGAAAGAAACACCATATATTTT
j_gene: TRBJ2-3; v_gene: TRBV24-1; d_gene: -; abundance: -; CDR3aa: CATSESGQIAGRDTQYF; CDR3nt: TGTGCCACCAGTGAGTCGGGACAGATAGCGGGAAGGGATACGCAGTATTTT
j_gene: TRBJ2-7; v_gene: TRBV7-8; d_gene: -; abundance: -; CDR3aa: CASSLDGATYEQYF; CDR3nt: TGTGCCAGCAGCTTAGATGGGGCCACCTACGAGCAGTACTTC
j_gene: TRBJ1-1; v_gene: TRBV11-3; d_gene: -; abundance: -; CDR3aa: CASSLERGQGIQNTEAFF; CDR3nt: TGTGCCAGCAGCTTAGAGCGGGGCCAGGGAATCCAGAACACTGAAGCTTTCTTT
j_gene: TRBJ2-1; v_gene: TRBV7-8; d_gene: -; abundance: -; CDR3aa: CASSLIVGAGGVNEQFF; CDR3nt: TGTGCCAGCAGCTTAATTGTGGGGGCGGGTGGGGTTAATGAGCAGTTCTTC
j_gene: TRBJ1-5; v_gene: TRBV27; d_gene: TRBD1; abundance: -; CDR3aa: CASSPGQGVSQPQHF; CDR3nt: TGTGCCAGCAGCCCCGGGCAGGGGGTAAGTCAGCCCCAGCATTTT
j_gene: TRBJ1-2; v_gene: TRBV19; d_gene: -; abundance: -; CDR3aa: CASSIAGYGYTF; CDR3nt: TGTGCCAGTAGTATAGCAGGGTATGGCTACACCTTC
j_gene: TRBJ2-2; v_gene: TRBV6-5; d_gene: TRBD2; abundance: -; CDR3aa: CASRTSNAGELFF; CDR3nt: TGTGCCAGCAGGACTAGCAACGCCGGGGAGCTGTTTTTT
j_gene: TRBJ1-5; v_gene: TRBV6-5; d_gene: -; abundance: -; CDR3aa: CASSYPDKHYQPQHF; CDR3nt: TGTGCCAGCAGTTACCCTGACAAGCACTATCAGCCCCAGCATTTT
j_gene: TRBJ2-1; v_gene: TRBV13; d_gene: -; abundance: -; CDR3aa: CASSLTSLSYNEQFF; CDR3nt: TGTGCCAGCAGCTTAACTAGCCTCTCCTACAATGAGCAGTTCTTC
j_gene: TRBJ2-2; v_gene: TRBV19; d_gene: TRBD2; abundance: -; CDR3aa: CASTLRASGNTGELFF; CDR3nt: TGTGCCAGTACGCTGAGGGCTAGCGGGAACACCGGGGAGCTGTTTTTT
j_gene: TRBJ1-2; v_gene: TRBV3-1/TRBV3-2; d_gene: -; abundance: once; CDR3aa: CASSQYPFGGVGNYGYTF; CDR3nt: TGTGCCAGCAGCCAATATCCCTTTGGGGGGGTAGGAAACTATGGCTACACCTTC
j_gene: TRBJ2-2; v_gene: TRBV7-6; d_gene: TRBD2; abundance: -; CDR3aa: CASKPRTSGFTGELFF; CDR3nt: TGTGCCAGCAAACCTCGGACTAGCGGGTTCACCGGGGAGCTGTTTTTT
j_gene: TRBJ2-5; v_gene: TRBV2; d_gene: TRBD2; abundance: -; CDR3aa: CASRLAFQETQYF; CDR3nt: TGTGCCAGCAGACTAGCGTTTCAAGAGACCCAGTACTTC
j_gene: TRBJ2-1; v_gene: TRBV7-2; d_gene: TRBD2; abundance: -; CDR3aa: CASSFPSGRLNEQFF; CDR3nt: TGTGCCAGCAGCTTCCCTAGCGGGAGGTTGAATGAGCAGTTCTTC
j_gene: TRBJ1-2; v_gene: TRBV6-5; d_gene: -; abundance: -; CDR3aa: CASSPGHAGGYTF; CDR3nt: TGTGCCAGCAGCCCAGGACACGCGGGGGGCTACACCTTC
j_gene: TRBJ2-1; v_gene: TRBV7-2; d_gene: -; abundance: -; CDR3aa: CASSLWASEHNEQFF; CDR3nt: TGTGCCAGCAGCTTATGGGCTAGCGAACACAATGAGCAGTTCTTC
j_gene: TRBJ1-2; v_gene: TRBV6-5; d_gene: -; abundance: -; CDR3aa: CASSLISGNGYTF; CDR3nt: TGTGCCAGCAGCCTAATCTCGGGTAATGGCTACACCTTC
j_gene: TRBJ2-1; v_gene: TRBV5-1; d_gene: TRBD2; abundance: -; CDR3aa: CASSLFTGGSYNEQFF; CDR3nt: TGCGCCAGCAGCTTGTTTACGGGGGGTTCTTACAATGAGCAGTTCTTC
j_gene: TRBJ1-5; v_gene: TRBV19; d_gene: TRBD1; abundance: -; CDR3aa: CASSMGDRGNQPQHF; CDR3nt: TGTGCCAGTAGTATGGGGGACAGGGGAAATCAGCCCCAGCATTTT
j_gene: TRBJ2-3; v_gene: TRBV19; d_gene: TRBD1; abundance: -; CDR3aa: CASSRETGGDTQYF; CDR3nt: TGTGCCAGTAGTAGAGAGACAGGGGGGGATACGCAGTATTTT
j_gene: TRBJ2-7; v_gene: TRBV30; d_gene: TRBD2; abundance: -; CDR3aa: CAWKLAGGPHEQYF; CDR3nt: TGTGCCTGGAAACTAGCGGGAGGGCCCCACGAGCAGTACTTC
j_gene: TRBJ2-1; v_gene: TRBV9; d_gene: TRBD2; abundance: once; CDR3aa: CASSGATSGVYNEQFF; CDR3nt: TGTGCCAGCAGCGGGGCGACTAGCGGAGTCTACAATGAGCAGTTCTTC
j_gene: TRBJ2-1; v_gene: TRBV24-1; d_gene: -; abundance: once; CDR3aa: CATSDLPGVDNEQFF; CDR3nt: TGTGCCACCAGTGATTTGCCAGGGGTAGACAATGAGCAGTTCTTC
j_gene: TRBJ2-3; v_gene: TRBV9; d_gene: TRBD1; abundance: -; CDR3aa: CASKTGQGTDTQYF; CDR3nt: TGTGCCAGCAAAACGGGACAGGGCACAGATACGCAGTATTTT
j_gene: TRBJ2-1; v_gene: TRBV4-1; d_gene: -; abundance: -; CDR3aa: CASSHERSRGGYNEQFF; CDR3nt: TGCGCCAGCAGCCACGAAAGAAGTAGGGGGGGCTACAATGAGCAGTTCTTC
j_gene: TRBJ2-7; v_gene: TRBV29-1; d_gene: TRBD1; abundance: once; CDR3aa: CSVVEGAWSYEQYF; CDR3nt: TGCAGCGTTGTTGAGGGGGCGTGGTCCTACGAGCAGTACTTC
j_gene: TRBJ2-7; v_gene: TRBV2; d_gene: TRBD1; abundance: once; CDR3aa: CASSEARGQGNF; CDR3nt: TGTGCCAGCAGTGAAGCGAGGGGACAGGGCAACTTC
j_gene: TRBJ1-3; v_gene: TRBV6-5; d_gene: -; abundance: -; CDR3aa: CASSSTVSSGNTIYF; CDR3nt: TGTGCCAGCAGTTCGACAGTTTCCTCTGGAAACACCATATATTTT
j_gene: TRBJ1-1; v_gene: TRBV30; d_gene: -; abundance: -; CDR3aa: CAWSDLGGLGAEAFF; CDR3nt: TGTGCCTGGAGTGACTTAGGTGGTCTCGGGGCTGAAGCTTTCTTT
j_gene: TRBJ2-1; v_gene: TRBV5-1; d_gene: -; abundance: few; CDR3aa: CASSLIPGGPKGEQFF; CDR3nt: TGCGCCAGCAGCTTGATCCCCGGAGGGCCAAAGGGTGAGCAGTTCTTC
j_gene: TRBJ2-2; v_gene: TRBV9; d_gene: -; abundance: -; CDR3aa: CASSVVLGAGELFF; CDR3nt: TGTGCCAGCAGCGTCGTCCTGGGAGCCGGGGAGCTGTTTTTT
j_gene: TRBJ2-7; v_gene: TRBV3-1/TRBV3-2; d_gene: TRBD1; abundance: -; CDR3aa: CASSLTTGQYEQYF; CDR3nt: TGTGCCAGCAGCCTGACGACAGGGCAATACGAGCAGTACTTC
j_gene: TRBJ2-5; v_gene: TRBV15; d_gene: TRBD1; abundance: -; CDR3aa: CATSNKGAVGETQYF; CDR3nt: TGTGCCACCAGCAACAAGGGGGCAGTCGGGGAGACCCAGTACTTC
j_gene: TRBJ1-5; v_gene: TRBV25-1; d_gene: -; abundance: -; CDR3aa: CASRAVGSNQPQHF; CDR3nt: TGTGCCAGCAGAGCGGTAGGGAGCAATCAGCCCCAGCATTTT
j_gene: TRBJ2-5; v_gene: TRBV7-6; d_gene: -; abundance: once; CDR3aa: CASRTQFQETQYF; CDR3nt: TGTGCCAGCAGGACACAATTCCAAGAGACCCAGTACTTC
j_gene: TRBJ1-3; v_gene: TRBV2; d_gene: -; abundance: few; CDR3aa: CASSEGRVSGNTIYF; CDR3nt: TGTGCCAGCAGTGAAGGGAGGGTCTCTGGAAACACCATATATTTT
j_gene: TRBJ2-7; v_gene: TRBV19; d_gene: -; abundance: once; CDR3aa: CASSIPGNHEQYF; CDR3nt: TGTGCCAGTAGTATACCAGGTAACCACGAGCAGTACTTC
j_gene: TRBJ2-7; v_gene: TRBV4-1; d_gene: TRBD2; abundance: few; CDR3aa: CASSPSWTSGGSSYEQYF; CDR3nt: TGCGCCAGCAGCCCCTCATGGACTAGCGGGGGAAGCTCCTACGAGCAGTACTTC
j_gene: TRBJ2-5; v_gene: TRBV10-1; d_gene: -; abundance: -; CDR3aa: CASSETTGENQETQYF; CDR3nt: TGCGCCAGCAGTGAAACTACGGGAGAAAACCAAGAGACCCAGTACTTC
j_gene: TRBJ2-7; v_gene: TRBV2; d_gene: TRBD2; abundance: -; CDR3aa: CASSGGGRPSHEQYF; CDR3nt: TGTGCCAGCAGTGGGGGGGGACGGCCCTCCCACGAGCAGTACTTC
j_gene: TRBJ2-5; v_gene: TRBV11-3; d_gene: -; abundance: -; CDR3aa: CASSLGRSSETQYF; CDR3nt: TGTGCCAGCAGCTTGGGCAGGTCCTCAGAGACCCAGTACTTC
j_gene: TRBJ2-1; v_gene: TRBV2; d_gene: TRBD1; abundance: once; CDR3aa: CASNLRQGVDEQFF; CDR3nt: TGTGCCAGCAACCTAAGACAGGGGGTGGATGAGCAGTTCTTC
j_gene: TRBJ1-1; v_gene: TRBV5-4; d_gene: -; abundance: few; CDR3aa: CASSLATGKYAEAFF; CDR3nt: TGTGCCAGCAGCTTGGCGACAGGTAAATATGCTGAAGCTTTCTTT
j_gene: TRBJ2-7; v_gene: TRBV21-1; d_gene: -; abundance: -; CDR3aa: CASSKGPGYEQYF; CDR3nt: TGTGCCAGCAGCAAAGGGCCAGGCTACGAGCAGTACTTC
j_gene: TRBJ2-5; v_gene: TRBV4-1; d_gene: TRBD2; abundance: -; CDR3aa: CASSKLAGSQETQYF; CDR3nt: TGCGCCAGCAGTAAACTAGCGGGATCCCAAGAGACCCAGTACTTC